This TCR beta chain was retrieved from a study of shared clonotypes between healthy human individuals. Study-wide points: Donor scarcity curtailed the genetic and exposure-history diversity represented herein.

With regard to this clone: What it binds is not known.

Germline loops: CDR1 LGHNA, CDR2 YSLEER. The CDR3 length is 19 residues. Trimming at V came to 1 base and at J to 0 bases, leaving 8 bases not matched to a gene. The table came from immunoSEQ multiplex PCR; TCRdb's copy has only in-frame clones and leaves some out. The sample shows around 2,000,000 clones, around 96% of them seen only once. Naive-designated CD8 cells lacked CD45RO, were positively enriched for CCR7, and omitted terminally differentiated effector memory CD45RA+ cells. This sequence joins TRBV4-3 and TRBJ2-4; 11 nucleotides agree with TRBD2. This clonotype was obtained from a man in his late teens or twenties in good health. Source material: naive CD8+ T cells sorted from blood. DNA for the CDR3: TGCGCCAGCAGCCAAGGTCTTAGCGGGAGGGCCCAAGCCAAAAACATTCAGTACTTC. This encodes CASSQGLSGRAQAKNIQYF.